Listed below are T cell receptor beta chains from one sample, sequenced in a study of T cells after posttransplantation cyclophosphamide. Assay used: immunoSEQ multiplex PCR; TCRdb lists only in-frame clones, some missing. The data contain about 9,100 clones, just over 95% of them singletons. Sequenced input: naive CD8+ T cells sorted from PBMCs. All receptors derive from a man aged 50-59 years in good health, CMV-negative, and a related stem cell transplant donor. CDR3s include the opening cysteine and the closing phenylalanine or tryptophan. Each record gives: CDR3 length, V gene, J gene, clone size, D gene, CDR3 DNA, CDR3 protein. D genes are given only for firm matches. For some rows the clone size is stated as once, few or many, or as a class when expanded; others skip it.

>16|TRBV2|TRBJ2-1|NA|TRBD2
TGTGCCAGAGAACCAACGAAAGGGACTAGTGCCAATGAGCAGTTCTTC
CAREPTKGTSANEQFF
>12|TRBV4-1|TRBJ2-5|NA|NA
TGCGCCAGCAGCCCGGTTGGTGAGACCCAGTACTTC
CASSPVGETQYF
>14|TRBV7-9|TRBJ1-2|NA|NA
TGTGCCAGCAGCTCCCGGACAGCACTTTATGGCTACACCTTC
CASSSRTALYGYTF
>15|TRBV5-5|TRBJ2-2|NA|TRBD1
TGTGCCAGCAGCTGGGGACAGGGGATCACCGGGGAGCTGTTTTTT
CASSWGQGITGELFF
>13|TRBV6-5|TRBJ1-1|NA|TRBD1
TGTGCCAGCAGTTACGGGGGGTCAGGGGGAGCTTTCTTT
CASSYGGSGGAFF
>12|TRBV2|TRBJ2-5|NA|NA
TGTGCCAGCAAGTGGGGCGCGGAGACCCAGTACTTC
CASKWGAETQYF
>11|TRBV25-1|TRBJ2-7|NA|NA
TGTGCCAACACAGGGGACTCCGAGCAGTACTTC
CANTGDSEQYF
>19|TRBV9|TRBJ1-1|NA|TRBD1
TGTGCCAGCAGTCAACATATCGACCGGGACAGCCTACTGAACACTGAAGCTTTCTTT
CASSQHIDRDSLLNTEAFF
>15|TRBV11-2|TRBJ2-7|NA|TRBD2
TGTGCCAGCAGCTGGACTAGCGGAAGCTCCTACGAGCAGTACTTC
CASSWTSGSSYEQYF
>15|TRBV19|TRBJ2-1|NA|NA
TGTGCCAGTAGTAAGGTCGGGGGGCCCTACAATGAGCAGTTCTTC
CASSKVGGPYNEQFF
>13|TRBV27|TRBJ1-2|NA|NA
TGTGCCAGCAGCTCCGGGACAATTAATGGCTACACCTTC
CASSSGTINGYTF
>14|TRBV6-5|TRBJ2-3|NA|NA
TGTGCCAGCAGTTCCCGCGCGAGCACAGATACGCAGTATTTT
CASSSRASTDTQYF
>15|TRBV7-2|TRBJ1-5|once|NA
TGTGCCAGCAGCTCAGCTGTGTTAAGCAATCAGCCCCAGCATTTT
CASSSAVLSNQPQHF
>17|TRBV6-1|TRBJ2-5|NA|TRBD1
TGTGCCAGCAGGGAACAGGGGTTCGGTAGCAGACAAGAGACCCAGTACTTC
CASREQGFGSRQETQYF
>18|TRBV7-2|TRBJ2-1|NA|TRBD1
TGTGCCAGCAGCTTAGACGGGGGACAGGAAGGGTGGGGCAATGAGCAGTTCTTC
CASSLDGGQEGWGNEQFF
>14|TRBV5-1|TRBJ1-1|NA|TRBD1
TGCGCCAGCAGCCGACAGGGGGCTAATACTGAAGCTTTCTTT
CASSRQGANTEAFF
>16|TRBV28|TRBJ2-1|NA|TRBD1
TGTGCCAGCAGTTCGCTCGACAGGGGTTTAAGCAATGAGCAGTTCTTC
CASSSLDRGLSNEQFF
>13|TRBV5-4|TRBJ1-2|NA|NA
TGTGCCAGCAGCGTCGACCGGGACTATGGCTACACCTTC
CASSVDRDYGYTF
>14|TRBV7-2|TRBJ2-5|NA|TRBD2
TGTGCCAGCATCGCTAGCGGGGGTAGAGAGACCCAGTACTTC
CASIASGGRETQYF
>12|TRBV27|TRBJ2-2|NA|NA
TGTGCCAGCAAATGGGGAGCCGGGGAGCTGTTTTTT
CASKWGAGELFF
>13|TRBV27|TRBJ2-1|NA|NA
TGTGCCAGCTCTGGCAGCAGGTACAATGAGCAGTTCTTC
CASSGSRYNEQFF
>14|TRBV29-1|TRBJ2-1|once|TRBD1
TGCAGCGTTGAGGACAGGGGGCGTGGCAATGAGCAGTTCTTC
CSVEDRGRGNEQFF
>14|TRBV9|TRBJ2-1|NA|TRBD2
TGTGCCAGCAGCTTCGGGGGGGCTGGCAATGAGCAGTTCTTC
CASSFGGAGNEQFF
>15|TRBV7-8|TRBJ2-1|NA|NA
TGTGCCAGCAGCCGACGACAGGGGAGGGACAATGAGCAGTTCTTC
CASSRRQGRDNEQFF
>14|TRBV19|TRBJ2-1|NA|TRBD2
TGTGCCACTCGGACTAGCGGGGGTTATAAGGAGCAGTTCTTC
CATRTSGGYKEQFF
>15|TRBV2|TRBJ1-1|NA|NA
TGTGCCAGCATAACGAGGGCAGGGGCGAACACTGAAGCTTTCTTT
CASITRAGANTEAFF
>13|TRBV11-2|TRBJ1-6|NA|NA
TGTGCCAGCAGCAGACCGGGACTTTCACCCCTCCACTTT
CASSRPGLSPLHF
>14|TRBV9|TRBJ2-7|NA|TRBD1
TGTGCCAGCAGCGCTGGGACAGGAACCTCGGAGCAGTACTTC
CASSAGTGTSEQYF
>14|TRBV19|TRBJ2-7|NA|NA
TGTGCCAGTAGTATGGTGAGCGGCGCCTACGAGCAGTACTTC
CASSMVSGAYEQYF
>17|TRBV9|TRBJ2-7|NA|TRBD2
TGTGCCAGCAGCGTAGCTACTGAGCGGGGGGGTCCGGGGGAGCAGTACTTC
CASSVATERGGPGEQYF
>15|TRBV4-3|TRBJ1-1|NA|NA
TGCGCCAGCAGCCAAGATCTCAGGGCTGACACTGAAGCTTTCTTT
CASSQDLRADTEAFF
>13|TRBV9|TRBJ2-5|once|NA
TGTGCCAGCAGCGCAGGGAACTTAGAGACCCAGTACTTC
CASSAGNLETQYF
>17|TRBV4-3|TRBJ2-1|NA|TRBD2
TGCGCCAGCAGCCCCGGACTAGCGGGGGGGCTATTCAATGAGCAGTTCTTC
CASSPGLAGGLFNEQFF
>15|TRBV19|TRBJ1-5|NA|TRBD1
TGTGCCAGTAGTTTAGGGACAGGGGGCCACCAGCCCCAGCATTTT
CASSLGTGGHQPQHF
>19|TRBV7-8|TRBJ2-3|NA|TRBD1
TGTGCCAGCAGCCGACGAATCACCGGGACAGGGGAATCTGCAGATACGCAGTATTTT
CASSRRITGTGESADTQYF
>15|TRBV7-9|TRBJ2-7|NA|TRBD2
TGTGCCAGCAGCTTGCTCAGCGGGACCTCCTACGAGCAGTACTTC
CASSLLSGTSYEQYF
>18|TRBV4-1|TRBJ2-3|NA|TRBD2
TGCGCCAGCAGCGCCCGGACAGCGACTAGCGGGGGAGCAGATACGCAGTATTTT
CASSARTATSGGADTQYF
>15|TRBV4-1|TRBJ2-7|NA|TRBD1
TGCGCCAGCAGCCGAGGGGACAGGCCGCTTGACGAGCAGTACTTC
CASSRGDRPLDEQYF
>14|TRBV7-8|TRBJ2-6|NA|NA
TGTGCCAGCAGCTCGAGGTCTGGGGCCAACGTCCTGACTTTC
CASSSRSGANVLTF
>16|TRBV11-3|TRBJ2-2|once|TRBD1
TGTGCCAGCAGCTCCAGGGGGCCACCGAACACCGGGGAGCTGTTTTTT
CASSSRGPPNTGELFF
>18|TRBV7-8|TRBJ2-5|NA|TRBD2
TGTGCCAGCAGCTTAGGGGCTAGCGGGGGGCTCTGGGGTTTGTCCCAGTACTTC
CASSLGASGGLWGLSQYF
>15|TRBV9|TRBJ2-7|NA|TRBD2
TGTGCCAGCAGCCCCGGGGGGGCGGGGGACTACGAGCAGTACTTC
CASSPGGAGDYEQYF
>16|TRBV4-1|TRBJ2-7|NA|NA
TGCGCCAGCAGCGCCTTCTCCGGCACGTCCGCGGACGAGCAGTACTTC
CASSAFSGTSADEQYF